This T cell receptor (beta chain) was captured by sequencing in a study of early T cells in non-severe SARS-CoV-2 infection (dated by TCRdb to the early 2020s). A note on the overall study: Bulk RNA from unsorted whole blood was used for TCR sequencing, so alpha and beta chains could not be paired.

Findings and caveats that apply to the study as a whole: Matching against VDJdb was skewed toward anti-spike CD8 responses, likely underestimated virus-specific expansions, and missed private and CD4 specificities.

A remark on this clonotype: Its recognized antigen is unknown. Base quality data are lacking; no much larger clone is found one base away.

Library method: 5' RACE. This sample was sequenced with a NextSeq 500. The TCR library protocol attached unique molecular identifiers to individual cDNA molecules to correct for sequencing error and PCR bias. Sequencing covered both TCR alpha and beta chains, and within each sample the abundances of alpha and beta sequences were tightly co-correlated. The study's own analysis went as follows. V gene, J gene and CDR3 annotation of TCR sequences was performed with Decombinator V4. TCRs were defined as expanded if a significant change between any two time points was detected under a Poisson model with p below 0.0001. TCR abundances were normalised to the total number of TCRs sequenced per sample and expressed as counts per million. TRAV1-2 paired with TRAJ12, TRAJ20 or TRAJ33 defined MAIT TCRs, while TRAV10 paired with TRAJ18 defined iNKT TCRs. VDJdb, accessed on 1 November 2021, was searched for TCRs annotated for CMV, EBV and SARS-CoV-2, and TCRs annotated for more than one antigen were excluded. TCRdb redid the processing of the public reads, applying fastp at Q25 and MiXCR, and retained in-frame beta chains. Every entry covers one CDR3 protein and lists the most common genes and DNA from its rows. TCRdb, rather than the study authors, made the V and J calls. The sample yields tens of thousands of distinct CDR3 sequences; about 15% were counted once. Under 6.5% of the sample is held by the ten biggest clonotypes.

This was a case-control study nested in a cohort of healthcare workers in London, UK, who had nasopharyngeal swab PCR tests and blood samples taken every week. Between 23 and 31 March 2020, the week of the UK lockdown, healthcare workers were enrolled and then followed up weekly for as long as 16 weeks. The germline V and J ends show losses of 5 bases and 2 bases respectively, and no gene match explains 12 bases of the junction. From the cysteine through the phenylalanine, the CDR3 covers 17 amino acids. Only CDR3 DNA is held: 51 bases, read in frame from base 1. Sequencing was performed on whole blood. The source is an adult who was a healthcare worker with PCR-confirmed SARS-CoV-2 infection or an uninfected control (not recorded which). The rearranged segments are TRBV12-3 or TRBV12-4 and TRBJ2-3; TRBD1 agrees with 8 junctional bases. The bases are TGTGCCAGCAGTCCTCCCAGGGGGCCTTCTCCCACAGATACGCAGTATTTT. Translated, it gives CASSPPRGPSPTDTQYF.